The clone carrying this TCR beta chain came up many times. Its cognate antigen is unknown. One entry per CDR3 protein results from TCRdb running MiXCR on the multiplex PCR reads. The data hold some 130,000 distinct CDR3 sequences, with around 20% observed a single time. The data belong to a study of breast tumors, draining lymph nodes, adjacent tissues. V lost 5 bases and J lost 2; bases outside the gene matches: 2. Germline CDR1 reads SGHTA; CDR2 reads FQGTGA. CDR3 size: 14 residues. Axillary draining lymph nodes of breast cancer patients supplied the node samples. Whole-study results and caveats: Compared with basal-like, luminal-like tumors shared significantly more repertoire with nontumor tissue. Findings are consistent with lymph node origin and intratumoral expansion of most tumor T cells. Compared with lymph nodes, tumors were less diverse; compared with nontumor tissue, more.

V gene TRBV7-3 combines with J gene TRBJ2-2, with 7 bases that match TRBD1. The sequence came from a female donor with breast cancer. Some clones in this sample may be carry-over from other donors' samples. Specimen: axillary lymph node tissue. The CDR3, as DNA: TGTGCCAGCAGCCGAGGGGGCAACACCGGGGAGCTGTTTTTT. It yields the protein CASSRGGNTGELFF.